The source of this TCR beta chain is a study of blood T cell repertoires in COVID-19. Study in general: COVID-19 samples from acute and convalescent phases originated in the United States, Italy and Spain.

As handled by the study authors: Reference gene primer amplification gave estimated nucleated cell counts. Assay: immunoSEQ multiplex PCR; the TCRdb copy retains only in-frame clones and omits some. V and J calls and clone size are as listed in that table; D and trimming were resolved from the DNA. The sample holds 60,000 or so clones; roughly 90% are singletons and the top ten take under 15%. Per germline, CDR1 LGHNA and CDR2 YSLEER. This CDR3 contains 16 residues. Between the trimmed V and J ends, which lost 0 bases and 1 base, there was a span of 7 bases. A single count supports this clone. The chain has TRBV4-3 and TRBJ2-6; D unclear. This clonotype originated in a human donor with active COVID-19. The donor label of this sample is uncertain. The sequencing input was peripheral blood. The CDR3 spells CASSQDPRSGANVLTF. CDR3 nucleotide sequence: TGCGCCAGCAGCCAAGATCCGAGGTCTGGGGCCAACGTCCTGACTTTC.